This T cell receptor (beta chain) was recovered during a study of cytotoxic CD8 clonotypes in ibrutinib-treated CLL. Trimming took 0 bases from V and 7 from J, leaving 22 bases between them. This CDR3 has 18 amino acids. The germline V gene has CDR1 SGDLS and CDR2 YYNGEE. This table comes from immunoSEQ multiplex PCR, and its TCRdb copy is limited to in-frame clones, with some not included. The sample contains about 45,000 clones, over 50% of which appear only once. The V call is TRBV9, the J call TRBJ2-2; D is undetermined. This TCR was recovered from a human donor with chronic lymphocytic leukemia. Source: PBMCs, taken after 24 months of ibrutinib treatment. The CDR3 sequence: CASSVESQDGPLGGELFF. The CDR3 coding sequence is TGTGCCAGCAGCGTAGAGTCCCAGGATGGACCGCTCGGCGGGGAGCTGTTTTTT.